This T cell receptor beta chain was obtained from a study of post-analysis software for immune sequencing data. Study information: Included courses were relapsing-remitting and secondary progressive multiple sclerosis; progressive-relapsing multiple sclerosis was also included.

The length of the CDR3 is 15 residues. J was trimmed by 6 bases and V by 4 bases; bases with no gene match: 10. Per germline, CDR1 LGHNA and CDR2 YSLEER. Regarding the study as a whole: Five TRBV segments were significantly more frequent in patients than in controls. TRBV5-6, TRBV5-1 and TRBV20-1 were among these segments.

Worth noting for this clonotype: Its antigen is currently unknown.

Sequencing libraries made from TCR beta cDNA carried unique molecular identifiers. Each CDR3 protein gets one entry after TCRdb re-called the PCR reads with MiXCR. The sample yields fewer than 850,000 distinct CDR3 sequences, around 27% seen once. V gene TRBV4-3 combines with J gene TRBJ2-7, with 9 bases identical to TRBD1. The TCR was taken from a girl aged 5 to 17 with multiple sclerosis. Sequenced input: blood. The CDR3 reads CASSPRTQGAAEQYF. CDR3 DNA sequence: TGCGCCAGCAGCCCACGGACACAGGGGGCGGCCGAGCAGTACTTC.